The source of this TCR beta chain is a study of PD-L1 blockade in urothelial cancer. This clone was seen once. Trimming removed 3 bases from V and 0 bases from J; junction bases left unmatched: 11. Germline assignment: CDR1 SGHAT and CDR2 FQNNGV. This CDR3 has 18 amino acids. Described time point: pretreatment peripheral blood. Method: immunoSEQ multiplex PCR; TCRdb's copy keeps in-frame clones and lacks some. The sample consists of tens of thousands of clones, 84% of them appearing once. This clonotype originated in a man over 45 with urothelial cancer. Sequenced here: PBMCs, sampled around atezolizumab (anti-PD-L1) treatment. V is TRBV11-2 and J is TRBJ2-4, with TRBD2 identical over 7 bases. CDR3 amino acids: CASSLGPAGSLAKNIQYF. CDR3 coding DNA: TGTGCCAGCAGCTTGGGCCCAGCGGGGAGCCTAGCCAAAAACATTCAGTACTTC.